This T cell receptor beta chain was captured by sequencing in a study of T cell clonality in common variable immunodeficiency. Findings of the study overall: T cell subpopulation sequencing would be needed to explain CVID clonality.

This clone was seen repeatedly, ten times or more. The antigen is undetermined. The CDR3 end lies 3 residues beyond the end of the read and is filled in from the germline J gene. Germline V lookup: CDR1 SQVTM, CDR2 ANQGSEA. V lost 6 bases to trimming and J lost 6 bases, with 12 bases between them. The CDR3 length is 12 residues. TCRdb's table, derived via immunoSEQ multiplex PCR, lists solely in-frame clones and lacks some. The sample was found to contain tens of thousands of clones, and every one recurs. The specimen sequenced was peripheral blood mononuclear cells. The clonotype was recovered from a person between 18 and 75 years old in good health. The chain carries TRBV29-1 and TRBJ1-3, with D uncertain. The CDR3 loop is CSVRSLENTIYF. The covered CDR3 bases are TGCAGCGTCAGGTCTTTGGAAAACACC.